The 27 T cell receptor beta chains below come from one sample, sequenced in a study of Graves' ophthalmopathy and Graves' hyperthyroidism. Investigators amplified TCR beta CDR3 regions from RNA transcripts. HTBI primers were used in a first-round RT-PCR, which preceded a second-round multiplex PCR. TCRdb re-derived calls from the multiplex PCR reads in MiXCR, one entry per CDR3 protein. The sample has 360,000 or so distinct CDR3 sequences, approximately 16% seen once. The sequenced sample was peripheral blood. All receptors derive from a woman in her late teens or twenties with Graves' ophthalmopathy.

This clonotype has ten or more counts. The rearrangement joins TRBV24-1 to TRBJ2-7; a possible D gene is TRBD1 (6 bases). Germline V gene data show CDR1 as KGHDR and CDR2 as SFDVKD. This CDR3 comprises 15 residues. The ends were cut back, 3 bases at V and 3 bases at J, with 14 bases in the middle. CDR3: CATSDPLTGNYEQYF. The CDR3 bases are TGTGCCACCAGTGATCCCCTTACAGGGAACTACGAGCAGTACTTC.

This clonotype was recorded many times. The rearrangement uses TRBV6-1 and TRBJ1-2, with TRBD1 as a possible D gene (6 bases). The CDR3 contains 17 residues. The V end lost 2 bases, the J end lost 4 bases, and 20 bases lay between the germline ends. Germline CDR1 and CDR2: MNHNS and SASEGT. This chain's CDR3 is CASSERTWGPSLYGYTF. Here the CDR3 DNA reads TGTGCCAGCAGTGAAAGGACCTGGGGGCCTTCCCTCTATGGCTACACCTTC.

This clonotype was recorded many times. This chain connects TRBV25-1 to TRBJ1-5, with D possibly being TRBD1 (5 bases). CDR3 size: 15 residues. V lost 9 bases and J 0 bases, leaving 15 bases between the germline ends. The germline CDR1 and CDR2 sequences are MGHDK and SYGVNS. The CDR3 nucleotides are TGTGCCAGGAGGGGCGGAGTTTATAGCAATCAGCCCCAGCATTTT. Protein: CARRGGVYSNQPQHF.

This clonotype was detected ten times or more. The rearrangement links TRBV7-2 to TRBJ1-1; no clear D gene. The CDR3 sequence is 12 residues long. V was cut by 0 bases and J by 10 bases, with 9 bases left in between. CDR1 is SGHTA, CDR2 FQGNSA, per germline. The CDR3, as DNA: TGTGCCAGCAGCTTAGCGGCCTCGGGAGCTTTCTTT. It yields the protein CASSLAASGAFF.

This clonotype was observed at least ten times. The chain recombines TRBV6-1 with TRBJ1-6; the D gene is possibly TRBD1 (5 bases). Deletions cut 4 bases from V and 10 bases from J, with 17 bases between. Germline assignment: CDR1 MNHNS and CDR2 SASEGT. CDR3 size: 15 residues. CDR3 nucleotides: TGTGCCAGCAGTGGAGGCGTGGGGGACGGGTCACCCCTCCACTTT. It translates to CASSGGVGDGSPLHF.

This rearrangement joins TRBV28 to TRBJ2-2; TRBD2 aligns across 8 bases. Looked up from germline, CDR1 is MDHEN and CDR2 is SYDVKM. This CDR3 is 15 amino acids long. With V trimmed by 5 bases and J by 5 bases, 7 bases remained unmatched. DNA of the CDR3: TGTGCCAGCAGTCAGCCACTAGCGGTGACCGGGGAGCTGTTTTTT. Its protein product is CASSQPLAVTGELFF. The whole variable domain, remainder taken from reference TRBV28 and TRBJ2-2, is DVKVTQSSRYLVKRTGEKVFLECVQDMDHENMFWYRQDPGLGLRLIYFSYDVKMKEKGDIPEGYSVSREKKERFSLILESASTNQTSMYLCASSQPLAVTGELFFGEGSRLTVL.

This clonotype was detected many times. The chain employs TRBV6-1 and TRBJ2-5; no reliable D call. The CDR3 covers 16 residues. V lost 4 bases, J lost 1 base, and 16 bases lay in between. Looked up from germline, CDR1 is MNHNS and CDR2 is SASEGT. In nucleotides, the CDR3 is TGTGCCAGCAGTGGGGGTAGAGGCGCCGGCCAAGAGACCCAGTACTTC. Protein sequence: CASSGGRGAGQETQYF.

V is TRBV5-6 and J is TRBJ2-7, with 11 bases identical to TRBD1. Germline values: CDR1 SGHDT, CDR2 YYEEEE. With 4 bases clipped from V and 1 base from J, the junction kept 7 bases outside the gene matches. The CDR3 extends over 16 amino acids. This CDR3 reads CASSQLGQGVSYEQYF. CDR3 nucleotides: TGTGCCAGCAGCCAACTGGGACAGGGGGTTTCCTACGAGCAGTACTTC.

This clonotype was recorded many times. V and J are TRBV19 and TRBJ2-3, with no clear D. Germline CDR1 reads LNHDA; CDR2 reads SQIVND (reference sequence). The CDR3 has 14 residues. The V and J ends lost 3 bases and 0 bases respectively, with 7 bases between them. CDR3 protein: CASSIDFSTDTQYF. CDR3 coding DNA: TGTGCCAGTAGTATCGACTTCAGCACAGATACGCAGTATTTT.

At least ten counts were recorded for this clonotype. The chain carries TRBV6-1 and TRBJ2-7, with 9 bases fitting TRBD2. The CDR3 totals 15 residues. After removal of 2 bases from V and 2 bases from J, the junction contained 4 bases not matched to a gene. Germline CDR1 is MNHNS and CDR2 is SASEGT. DNA for the CDR3: TGTGCCAGCAGTGAACTAGCGGGGTCTACCTACGAGCAGTACTTC. This sequence encodes CASSELAGSTYEQYF.

In its sample, this clonotype was seen a few times. The genes are TRBV12-3 or TRBV12-4 and TRBJ1-1; D unresolved. V lost 5 bases and J 7 bases, leaving 17 bases between the germline ends. The CDR3 spans 14 residues. CDR3 region: CASSPSSEGIEAFF. The CDR3 coding sequence is TGTGCCAGCAGTCCTAGTTCCGAGGGAATTGAAGCTTTCTTT.

The table lists this clonotype with many counts. The J gene is TRBJ1-1, the V gene TRBV7-8; TRBD1 might be the D (5 bases). The germline V gene has CDR1 SGHVS and CDR2 FQNEAQ. CDR3 length equals 13 residues. Trimming stripped 4 bases from V and 1 base from J, with 7 bases between. The CDR3 is CASSYDRNTEAFF. The CDR3 region has the DNA TGTGCCAGCAGCTACGACAGGAACACTGAAGCTTTCTTT.

In its sample, this clonotype was seen many times. This sequence joins TRBV6-5 and TRBJ1-1, with a weak D call TRBD1 (5 bases). The CDR3 is 15 amino acids. Per the germline V gene, CDR1 is MNHEY and CDR2 is SVGAGI. V was shortened by 7 bases and J by 4 bases, with 19 bases between the two germline ends. Here the CDR3 DNA reads TGTGCCAGCACTCCCCAGGGTCGGATGACCACTGAAGCTTTCTTT. This encodes CASTPQGRMTTEAFF.

Many counts were recorded for this clonotype. This chain joins TRBV24-1 and TRBJ2-1; TRBD2 matches 11 bases. The junction had 3 bases not matched to a gene; V was cut back by 0 bases and J by 6 bases. This CDR3 comprises 16 residues. CDR1 and CDR2 (germline): KGHDR, SFDVKD. The CDR3 protein is CATSDLSTSGTNEQFF. The CDR3, as DNA: TGTGCCACCAGTGATTTGTCGACTAGCGGGACCAATGAGCAGTTCTTC.

Many counts were recorded for this clonotype. The CDR3 region is CASSLRGPDEQYF. CDR3 DNA: TGTGCCAGCAGCTTAAGAGGACCGGACGAGCAGTACTTC. This chain uses TRBV7-2 with TRBJ2-7; no definite D call. V lost 2 bases and J lost 5, with 10 bases in between. This CDR3 is 13 amino acids long. Germline CDR1 SGHTA, CDR2 FQGNSA.

At least ten counts were recorded for this clonotype. The chain joins TRBV28 to TRBJ1-6; D not resolved. This CDR3 spans 16 amino acids. V lost 1 base to trimming and J lost 0 bases, with 7 bases between them. Germline V gene data show CDR1 as MDHEN and CDR2 as SYDVKM. The CDR3 spells CASSLSGSSYNSPLHF. Written as DNA, the CDR3 is TGTGCCAGCAGTTTATCCGGGAGCTCCTATAATTCACCCCTCCACTTT.

At least ten counts were recorded for this clonotype. The chain joins TRBV20-1 to TRBJ2-7, with a weak D call TRBD1 (6 bases). CDR3 size: 13 residues. V lost 6 bases and J 1 base, leaving 13 bases between the germline ends. Germline V gene sequence: CDR1 DFQATT, CDR2 SNEGSKA (reference sequence). The CDR3 is CSARGGRSYEQYF. CDR3 coding DNA: TGCAGTGCCAGGGGCGGTCGTTCCTACGAGCAGTACTTC.

This clonotype was picked up many times. The rearrangement links TRBV6-5 to TRBJ2-7; 7 nucleotides match TRBD2. The V gene's germline CDR1 is MNHEY and CDR2 SVGAGI. Trimming removed 6 bases from V and 5 bases from J; junction bases left unmatched: 7. This CDR3 has 13 amino acids. The CDR3 DNA reads TGTGCCAGCAGGCCACAGCGGGATAACGAGCAGTACTTC. Translating gives CASRPQRDNEQYF.

This clonotype was seen ten or more times. The chain uses TRBV30 and TRBJ1-2; no clear D. V dropped 0 bases and J dropped 8 bases, with 16 bases sitting between them. Germline V gene lookup returns CDR1 GTSNPN and CDR2 SVGIG (reference sequence). This CDR3 spans 14 amino acids. CDR3 in amino acids: CAWSVQKKGGGYTF. In nucleotides, the CDR3 is TGTGCCTGGAGTGTACAGAAAAAGGGTGGCGGCTACACCTTC.

The sample holds many counts of this clonotype. This sequence joins TRBV29-1 and TRBJ2-7; 11 positions match TRBD1. This CDR3 region has 13 residues. Germline V CDR1 and CDR2: SQVTM, ANQGSEA. Germline trimming cut 7 bases from V and 6 bases from J; bases unmatched to any gene: 8. CDR3 sequence reads: CSARTGGGPEQYF. CDR3 DNA: TGCAGCGCTCGGACAGGGGGCGGTCCCGAGCAGTACTTC.

In this sample, this clonotype turned up many times. The DNA of the CDR3 is TGTGCCAGTTGCGGCAGGGACGCTGGAAACACCATATATTTT. It yields the protein CASCGRDAGNTIYF. J is TRBJ1-3 and V is TRBV19; D might be TRBD1 (5 bases). Germline V lookup: CDR1 LNHDA, CDR2 SQIVND (reference sequence). Trimming shortened V by 8 bases and J by 2 bases, and 13 bases separated the two germline ends. The CDR3 is 14 amino acids.

This clonotype was seen many times. The chain combines TRBV19 with TRBJ2-7; D not resolved. Germline assignment: CDR1 LNHDA and CDR2 SQIVND (reference sequence). Trimming shortened V by 0 bases and J by 2 bases, and 5 bases separated the two germline ends. CDR3 length: 13 residues. The CDR3 DNA reads TGTGCCAGTAGTATAGACACCACCTACGAGCAGTACTTC. The encoded protein is CASSIDTTYEQYF.

This sequence joins TRBV20-1 and TRBJ1-1; the match to TRBD1 covers 7 bases. Unmatched junction bases numbered 7, after V lost 1 base and J lost 11 bases. The germline CDR1 and CDR2 sequences are DFQATT and SNEGSKA (reference sequence). This CDR3 has 12 residues. The CDR3 region is CSARVPDREAFF. For the CDR3, the DNA is TGCAGTGCTAGAGTCCCCGACAGGGAGGCTTTCTTT.

This clonotype was counted at least ten times. The V gene is TRBV7-2, the J gene TRBJ1-5; D is perhaps TRBD1 (6 bases). This CDR3 is 13 amino acids long. The ends were cut back, 2 bases at V and 6 bases at J, with 8 bases in the middle. From germline, CDR1 is SGHTA and CDR2 FQGNSA. Here the CDR3 DNA reads TGTGCCAGCAGCTTATCACAGGGTCAGCCCCAGCATTTT. Translation gives CASSLSQGQPQHF.

Ten or more counts support this clonotype. The rearrangement links TRBV28 to TRBJ2-7; no clear D. CDR3 length equals 12 residues. CDR1 is MDHEN and CDR2 is SYDVKM in the germline V gene. V was clipped by 9 bases and J by 1 base, with 10 bases between them. The CDR3 loop is CASEKGSYEQYF. The CDR3, as DNA: TGTGCCAGTGAAAAAGGTTCCTACGAGCAGTACTTC. Variable domain in full (rest from reference TRBV28 and TRBJ2-7): DVKVTQSSRYLVKRTGEKVFLECVQDMDHENMFWYRQDPGLGLRLIYFSYDVKMKEKGDIPEGYSVSREKKERFSLILESASTNQTSMYLCASEKGSYEQYFGPGTRLTVT.

This clonotype was recorded many times. This chain links TRBV7-2 with TRBJ2-5, with 13 bases identical to TRBD2. This CDR3 contains 16 residues. The germline gives CDR1 SGHTA, CDR2 FQGNSA. Unmatched junction bases numbered 7, after V lost 2 bases and J lost 7 bases. The CDR3 DNA sequence: TGTGCCAGCAGCTTAATGACTAGCGGGGGGTCGGGGACCCAGTACTTC. Residues: CASSLMTSGGSGTQYF.

This clonotype was seen ten or more times. This chain connects TRBV11-2 to TRBJ2-2; D is unclear. The CDR3 consists of 15 residues. Germline CDR1 SGHAT, CDR2 FQNNGV. Trimming stripped 0 bases from V and 11 bases from J, with 16 bases between. The CDR3 reads CASSLETGYLRELFF. The CDR3 DNA sequence: TGTGCCAGCAGCTTAGAAACCGGCTACCTTCGAGAGCTGTTTTTT.